The T cell receptor (beta chain) described here comes from a study of T cells after somatic rescue of genetic block. In regard to this clone: This CDR3 is also generated by other DNA sequences in the sample.

After removal of 3 bases from V and 3 bases from J, the junction contained 1 base not matched to a gene. The germline CDR1 and CDR2 sequences are LNHDA and SQIVND (reference sequence). There are 15 residues in the CDR3. Sequencing used immunoSEQ multiplex PCR; TCRdb keeps in-frame clones, though not all of them. The sample records 110,000 or so clones, just over 90% being singletons. The J gene is TRBJ2-1, the V gene TRBV19; 11 bases fit TRBD2. Sequenced input: peripheral blood mononuclear cells (PBMCs). This TCR came from a young woman. The CDR3, as DNA: TGTGCCAGTAGTATGACTAGCGGGGACTACAATGAGCAGTTCTTC. Translation gives CASSMTSGDYNEQFF.